The 23 T cell receptor beta chains in this list originate from one sample, sequenced in a study of blood T cell repertoires in COVID-19. Assay: immunoSEQ multiplex PCR; the TCRdb copy retains only in-frame clones and omits some. The sample yields roughly 300,000 clones, just over 85% seen once. Sequenced: PBMCs or T cells enriched from blood (not recorded which). The origin of the receptors is a young man who had recovered from COVID-19.

This rearrangement joins TRBV5-1 to TRBJ1-1, with 8 bases that match TRBD1. The CDR3 is made up of 17 amino acids. V was pared by 4 bases and J by 0 bases, with 11 bases of the junction left unmatched. Germline V gives CDR1 SGHRS, CDR2 YFSETQ. The CDR3 DNA reads as TGCGCCAGCAGCCCCGGGACAGGCCTCCCCATGAACACTGAAGCTTTCTTT. It is translated as CASSPGTGLPMNTEAFF.

This chain joins TRBV5-1 and TRBJ2-7; 12 nucleotides align to TRBD1. Germline V CDR1 and CDR2: SGHRS, YFSETQ. CDR3 length equals 15 residues. The V gene end was trimmed by 3 bases and the J gene end by 4 bases; junction bases not matched to a gene: 5. The CDR3 loop reads CASSSWDRGRYEQYF. Written as DNA, the CDR3 is TGCGCCAGCAGCTCCTGGGACAGGGGGCGGTACGAGCAGTACTTC.

This chain uses TRBV4-1 with TRBJ1-1; D unclear. CDR1 is MGHRA and CDR2 is YSYEKL in the germline V gene. The CDR3 is 13 residues long. Trimming shortened V by 4 bases and J by 3 bases, and 9 bases separated the two germline ends. In nucleotides, the CDR3 is TGCGCCAGCAGCCCCAGTCTTTACACTGAAGCTTTCTTT. It is translated as CASSPSLYTEAFF.

Concerning this clone: Possible read error: a much larger clone is one base away. Other nucleotide sequences in the sample specify the same CDR3. The CDR3 is CASSPFGEQGNYGYTF. In nucleotides, the CDR3 is TGTGCCAGCTCACCGTTCGGCGAACAGGGGAACTATGGCTATACCTTC. V usage is TRBV18 and J usage is TRBJ1-2, with 7 bases identical to TRBD1. Germline V gene lookup returns CDR1 KGHSH and CDR2 LQKENI. The CDR3 is 16 amino acids.

The CDR3 sequence: CASSLGPGTGGGGYTF. The CDR3 DNA reads TGTGCCAGCAGCTTAGGCCCCGGGACAGGGGGCGGAGGCTACACCTTC. V usage is TRBV13 and J usage is TRBJ1-2; 12 nucleotides agree with TRBD1. Trimming at V came to 0 bases and at J to 8 bases, leaving 7 bases not matched to a gene. The length of the CDR3 is 16 residues. The germline V gene encodes CDR1 PRHDT and CDR2 FYEKMQ (reference sequence).

This clone was observed a few times. This chain joins TRBV21-1 and TRBJ1-5. TRBV21-1 is a documented pseudogene. The CDR3 length is 14 residues. The CDR3: CASSKWERGQPQHF. CDR3 sequence (DNA): TGTGCCAGCAGCAAATGGGAGAGAGGTCAGCCCCAGCATTTT.

The chain links TRBV7-2 to TRBJ1-3; tentatively, D is TRBD1 (6 bases). Trimming removed 1 base at V and 0 bases at J, with 19 bases between. The CDR3 totals 19 residues. Germline-derived CDR1 and CDR2 are SGHTA and FQGNSA. The CDR3: CASSLVADRWDISGNTIYF. The DNA for the CDR3 is TGTGCCAGCAGCTTAGTTGCAGACAGGTGGGATATCTCTGGAAACACCATATATTTT.

This clone showed up just once. In DNA, the CDR3 is TGTGCCAGCAGATCGGGGGGCGCGTCCAAAGAGACCCAGTACTTC. Translating gives CASRSGGASKETQYF. The rearrangement links TRBV5-4 to TRBJ2-5; D might be TRBD2 (7 bases). The CDR3 has 15 residues. V lost 5 bases, J lost 3 bases, and 17 bases lay in between. Germline CDR1 SGHNT, CDR2 YYREEE (reference sequence).

This chain uses TRBV6-5 with TRBJ2-7; 8 bases agree with TRBD2. Germline V gene data show CDR1 as MNHEY and CDR2 as SVGAGI. The V segment lost 4 bases and the J segment 6 bases; nucleotides outside the gene matches: 2. This CDR3 spans 12 amino acids. CDR3 residues: CASSSGLVEQYF. The CDR3 coding sequence is TGTGCCAGCAGTTCGGGACTAGTCGAGCAGTACTTC.

V and J are TRBV25-1 and TRBJ1-5; possible D gene TRBD1, 5 bases. The length of the CDR3 is 16 residues. Germline loops: CDR1 MGHDK, CDR2 SYGVNS. Trimming removed 4 bases at V and 2 bases at J, with 15 bases between. CDR3 loop: CASSGGGAHGNQPQHF. CDR3 DNA sequence: TGTGCCAGCAGTGGGGGCGGCGCCCACGGCAATCAGCCCCAGCATTTT.

The chain combines TRBV6-6 with TRBJ2-3; D remains ambiguous. The CDR3 length is 13 residues. Germline V lookup: CDR1 MNHNY, CDR2 SVGAGI (reference sequence). The V gene lost 2 bases and the J gene lost 2 bases, with 5 bases spanning the gap. The CDR3 DNA reads as TGTGCCAGCAGTTACCAGGTCACAGATACGCAGTATTTT. Its translation: CASSYQVTDTQYF.

This sequence joins TRBV5-4 and TRBJ2-7, with D possibly being TRBD2 (6 bases). Germline V lookup: CDR1 SGHNT, CDR2 YYREEE (reference sequence). Trimming pared 1 base from V and 1 base from J, leaving 15 bases between. The CDR3 has 16 amino acids. The CDR3 region has the DNA TGTGCCAGCAGCTTGTCATCGGGGACTTCTTCCTACGAGCAGTACTTC. The encoded protein is CASSLSSGTSSYEQYF.

The J gene is TRBJ1-4, the V gene TRBV19, with D possibly being TRBD1 (6 bases). The CDR3 spans 13 residues. Germline CDR1 and CDR2: LNHDA and SQIVND (reference sequence). Deletions cut 7 bases from V and 5 bases from J, with 11 bases between. CDR3 amino acids: CASNGQLNEKLFF. As DNA, the CDR3 is TGTGCCAGTAATGGACAGTTAAATGAAAAACTGTTTTTT.

The chain combines TRBV3-1 (or the pseudogene TRBV3-2) with TRBJ2-7, with TRBD1 identical over 9 bases. In germline, CDR1 is LGHDT, CDR2 YNNKEL (reference sequence). Trimming at V came to 5 bases and at J to 4 bases, leaving 6 bases not matched to a gene. The CDR3 runs to 14 residues. The CDR3 region is CASSNSDRGYEQYF. The CDR3 bases are TGTGCCAGCAGCAACTCGGACAGGGGATACGAGCAGTACTTC.

The chain joins TRBV4-1 to TRBJ2-3; 12 nucleotides agree with TRBD2. The CDR3 is 20 residues long. The germline V gene has CDR1 MGHRA and CDR2 YSYEKL. V shed 1 base, J shed 2 bases, and the junction held 13 bases outside the gene matches. CDR3 protein: CASSQGTTSGGSSFTDTQYF. The CDR3 DNA reads as TGCGCCAGCAGCCAAGGTACCACTAGCGGGGGGTCCTCTTTCACAGATACGCAGTATTTT.

This chain links TRBV11-2 with TRBJ2-7; D is possibly TRBD2 (5 bases). Germline CDR1 SGHAT, CDR2 FQNNGV. Trimming removed 5 bases from V and 3 bases from J, with 20 bases in between. This CDR3 contains 16 residues. CDR3 in amino acids: CASSPRQDWTNYEQYF. CDR3 DNA sequence: TGTGCCAGCAGCCCCCGGCAGGACTGGACCAACTACGAGCAGTACTTC.

The rearrangement uses TRBV5-4 and TRBJ1-2; maybe TRBD1 (6 bases). The V and J ends lost 0 bases and 4 bases respectively, with 13 bases between them. The CDR3 length is 15 residues. Germline CDR1 SGHNT, CDR2 YYREEE (reference sequence). This CDR3 reads CASSLDGQWGYGYTF. DNA for the CDR3: TGTGCCAGCAGCTTGGATGGACAGTGGGGCTATGGCTACACCTTC.

The chain couples TRBV18 to TRBJ2-4; maybe TRBD2 (7 bases). This CDR3 is built from 19 residues. Germline CDR1 and CDR2: KGHSH and LQKENI. V lost 0 bases and J lost 7, with 25 bases in between. DNA of the CDR3: TGTGCCAGCTCACCACCGATCGGAGGGGGGGCTAGAGCGTTGAACATTCAGTACTTC. It codes for CASSPPIGGGARALNIQYF.

This chain uses TRBV11-1 with TRBJ2-1; 8 bases agree with TRBD1. The CDR3 is made up of 15 amino acids. V shed 2 bases and J 5 bases; nucleotides not matched to a gene: 5. Per germline, CDR1 SGHAT and CDR2 FQDESV (reference sequence). This CDR3 is CASSLIRGLHNEQFF. CDR3 coding DNA: TGTGCCAGCAGCTTAATCAGGGGGCTACACAATGAGCAGTTCTTC.

The chain couples TRBV12-3 or TRBV12-4 to TRBJ2-7; D is uncertain. The CDR3 is 13 amino acids. The V end was cut by 7 bases, the J end by 9 bases, with 19 bases between. The CDR3: CASTPGAPWAQYF. The CDR3 DNA reads as TGTGCCAGCACTCCCGGCGCGCCTTGGGCGCAGTACTTC.

The chain joins TRBV27 to TRBJ2-2; no firm D call. CDR3 length equals 14 residues. Germline V lookup: CDR1 MNHEY, CDR2 SMNVEV (reference sequence). Trimming left V 2 bases short and J 4 bases short, with 8 bases between. CDR3: CASSLAVTTGELFF. CDR3 sequence (DNA): TGTGCCAGCAGTTTAGCGGTTACCACCGGGGAGCTGTTTTTT.

A word on this clone: Other DNA sequences from this sample encode an identical CDR3 as well. The chain is built from TRBV2 and TRBJ2-7; TRBD1 is a possible D gene (6 bases). This CDR3 is 12 amino acids long. V lost 6 bases and J 7 bases, leaving 13 bases between the germline ends. Germline V CDR1 and CDR2: SNHLY, FYNNEI. CDR3: CASRQGLGEQYF. The CDR3 nucleotides read TGTGCCAGCAGACAGGGATTGGGGGAGCAGTACTTC.

The V and J genes are TRBV10-3 and TRBJ1-1, with D perhaps TRBD1 (6 bases). CDR3 length equals 12 residues. Germline CDR1 reads ENHRY; CDR2 reads SYGVKD. Trimming stripped 4 bases from V and 8 bases from J, with 11 bases between. The CDR3 DNA reads as TGTGCCATCAGTGCGACCGGGACAGAAGCTTTCTTT. Encoded protein: CAISATGTEAFF.